One and the same sample provided the 2 T cell receptor beta chains below, sequenced in a study of T cell responses to AZD1222 COVID-19 vaccine. Repertoires were generated with immunoSEQ multiplex PCR, while TCRdb's copy carries only in-frame clones and drops some. The data show fewer than 150,000 clones, with more than 75% seen just once and 3.5% held by the top ten. The sample consisted of peripheral blood, taken 28 days after the second AZD1222 dose. All receptors come from an adult who received the AZD1222 COVID-19 vaccine.

V and J are TRBV4-3 and TRBJ1-1; unclear D gene. The CDR3 is 15 residues long. V lost 3 bases and J lost 4, with 15 bases in between. Germline assignment: CDR1 LGHNA and CDR2 YSLEER. CDR3 amino acids: CASSQDDAPGTEAFF. CDR3 sequence (DNA): TGCGCCAGCAGCCAGGACGACGCGCCGGGCACTGAAGCTTTCTTT.

The rearrangement uses TRBV29-1 and TRBJ1-2; no definite D call. The CDR3 length is 15 residues. Germline assignment: CDR1 SQVTM and CDR2 ANQGSEA. With 4 bases removed from V and 3 bases from J, the gap between germline ends came to 18 bases. CDR3 in DNA: TGCAGCGTTGGGCCGCCTGAAGGCGTGGACTATGGCTACACCTTC. Translation: CSVGPPEGVDYGYTF.